This T cell receptor beta chain was recorded in a study of T cell repertoires in cytomegalovirus infection. With respect to this clonotype: Its antigen is unknown.

Findings of the study overall: Carriage of CMV together with the relevant HLA was identifiable through cumulative public TCR beta family frequency. CMV-specific HLA-C-restricted TCR beta clonotypes dominated the ex vivo response.

Trimming took 4 bases from V and 0 from J, leaving 14 bases between them. The CDR3 is made up of 16 amino acids. Germline CDR1 reads LGHDT; CDR2 reads YNNKEL (reference sequence). TCRdb used MiXCR to reprocess the reads, holding one entry per CDR3 protein. In the table there are some 920,000 distinct CDR3 sequences, around 29% of which are singletons. This sequence was found in a human donor in good health (CMV status not recorded). Some clones in this sample may be carry-over from other donors' samples. The chain is built from TRBV3-1 and TRBJ2-3; D is undetermined. Sequenced material: cultured CD8+ T cells from PBMCs, taken from culture after CMV antigen stimulation. The CDR3 nucleotides are TGTGCCAGCAGCCTACAGTTAGGGAAGAGCACAGATACGCAGTATTTT. Translation: CASSLQLGKSTDTQYF.